This TCR beta chain emerged from a study of cytomegalovirus exposure and HLA in healthy donors. Turning to the study itself: Roughly 170 million T cells yielded 100 million or so unique TCR beta sequences in earlier analysis.

The CDR3 consists of 12 residues. Trimming took off 5 bases at V and 2 bases at J, with 7 bases between the two ends. Germline CDR1 reads SGHTA; CDR2 reads FQGNSA. Only one count was recorded for this clone. What it binds is unknown. PCR used 60 Vbeta primers and 13 Jbeta primers. TCRdb's table, derived via immunoSEQ multiplex PCR, lists solely in-frame clones and lacks some. In the table there are 85,000 to 95,000 clones, approximately 63% of which are singletons. The study, taken as a whole, reports: Roughly 170 TCR beta chains were listed as cytomegalovirus-associated.

V usage is TRBV7-2 and J usage is TRBJ2-7; perhaps TRBD2 as D (6 bases). Sequenced sample: PBMCs. The TCR comes from a woman in her 30s in good health and CMV-seronegative. DNA of the CDR3: TGTGCCAGCAGCCGGACTACCTACGAGCAGTACTTC. Amino acids: CASSRTTYEQYF.